The next 12 T cell receptor beta chains were all read from a single sample in a study of liver allograft versus peripheral blood T cells. Overall study: Transplanted-liver and recipient peripheral blood T cell receptor repertoires were compared.

TCRdb itself ran the reads through MiXCR, one entry per CDR3 protein. The table has a few thousand distinct CDR3 sequences, approximately 15% seen once; the top ten hold around a quarter. These TCRs come from a human patient who had a liver transplant. The graft donor may have given rise to some T cells.

By proportion, this clonotype is medium-sized. The chain employs TRBV12-3 or TRBV12-4 and TRBJ1-5; a weak D match, TRBD1 (5 bases). The CDR3 is 13 residues long. V was shortened by 7 bases and J by 7 bases, with 14 bases between the two germline ends. CDR3 residues: CASTPGGGQPQHF. CDR3 nucleotides: TGTGCCAGCACCCCGGGGGGGGGACAGCCCCAGCATTTT.

This clonotype was recorded at least ten times. One end of the junction is discordant with germline, which a read error may explain. The chain links TRBV6-1 to TRBJ2-5; 7 bases are a match to TRBD1. The CDR3 is 15 residues long. Germline assignment: CDR1 MNHNS and CDR2 SASEGT. CDR3: CASREGTAWWETQYF. CDR3 coding DNA: TGTGCCAGCAGAGAAGGGACAGCATGGTGGGAGACCCAGTACTTC.

This clonotype was observed a few times. V gene TRBV12-3 or TRBV12-4 combines with J gene TRBJ2-3, with TRBD2 identical over 8 bases. This CDR3 contains 14 residues. J gave up 7 bases and V 1 base, and 4 bases lay outside the gene matches. This chain's CDR3 is CASSLGRGENTQYF. The CDR3 DNA is TGTGCCAGCAGTTTAGGGCGGGGGGAAAATACGCAGTATTTT.

This clonotype is medium-sized. The chain has TRBV12-3 or TRBV12-4 and TRBJ1-6, with a tentative D call TRBD1 (6 bases). The V end was cut by 3 bases, the J end by 7 bases, with 10 bases between. The CDR3 is made up of 14 amino acids. CDR3 region: CASSFGGLNSPLHF. CDR3 nucleotide sequence: TGTGCCAGCAGTTTCGGGGGGCTGAATTCACCCCTCCACTTT.

This clonotype counts as medium-sized. J is TRBJ1-1 and V is TRBV27, with D possibly being TRBD1 (5 bases). CDR1 MNHEY and CDR2 SMNVEV come from the germline V gene (reference sequence). V dropped 6 bases and J dropped 2 bases, with 13 bases sitting between them. This CDR3 contains 14 residues. Written as DNA, the CDR3 is TGTGCCAGCAGCCTACAGGCGCTAAACACTGAAGCTTTCTTT. It translates to CASSLQALNTEAFF.

The chain uses TRBV12-3 or TRBV12-4 and TRBJ2-3; 8 nucleotides match TRBD2. After removal of 4 bases from V and 0 bases from J, the junction contained 3 bases not matched to a gene. This CDR3 contains 15 residues. CDR3 coding DNA: TGTGCCAGCAGTTCACTAGCGGCTAGCACAGATACGCAGTATTTT. It translates to CASSSLAASTDTQYF.

This clonotype rates as medium-sized. The chain has TRBV19 and TRBJ2-7; 7 nucleotides align to TRBD1. This CDR3 has 12 amino acids. Trimming at V came to 5 bases and at J to 4 bases, leaving 2 bases not matched to a gene. Germline V gene data show CDR1 as LNHDA and CDR2 as SQIVND (reference sequence). CDR3 DNA sequence: TGTGCCAGTAGTCCAGGGGGATACGAGCAGTACTTC. Translated: CASSPGGYEQYF.

The chain has TRBV11-2 and TRBJ2-7; D is perhaps TRBD1 (7 bases). CDR3 size: 14 residues. The germline V and J ends were trimmed by 1 base and 2 bases, with 9 bases remaining between them. The germline CDR1 and CDR2 sequences are SGHAT and FQNNGV. The CDR3 protein is CASSLGRGAYEQYF. The CDR3 DNA sequence: TGTGCCAGCAGCTTAGGCAGGGGGGCCTACGAGCAGTACTTC.

The chain employs TRBV30 and TRBJ2-3, with no clear D. Germline V CDR1 and CDR2: GTSNPN, SVGIG (reference sequence). The CDR3 has 14 residues. V lost 1 base and J lost 0, with 8 bases in between. CDR3 loop: CAWSAHVSTDTQYF. The CDR3 region has the DNA TGTGCCTGGAGTGCCCACGTCAGCACAGATACGCAGTATTTT.

The chain carries TRBV19 and TRBJ1-2; 7 positions agree with TRBD1. Trimming took 9 bases from V and 2 from J; bases not matched to a gene: 12. Germline V gives CDR1 LNHDA, CDR2 SQIVND (reference sequence). The CDR3 length is 15 residues. The CDR3 region is CASQSGGRGNYGYTF. CDR3 bases: TGTGCCAGCCAGTCGGGCGGCAGGGGGAACTATGGCTACACCTTC.

This clonotype is classed as medium-sized. Here the CDR3 DNA reads TGTGCCAGCAACCAGGAGGGTTTTCTATATGGCTACACCTTC. It codes for CASNQEGFLYGYTF. This chain joins TRBV6-2 or TRBV6-3 and TRBJ1-2; D is unresolved. Trimming cost V 7 bases and J 5 bases, with 17 bases left between them. The CDR3 covers 14 residues. Germline CDR1 reads MNHEY; CDR2 reads SVGEGT.

This clonotype is medium-sized. The J gene is TRBJ2-2, the V gene TRBV7-9, with 9 bases aligning to TRBD1. The junction had 9 bases not matched to a gene; V was cut back by 5 bases and J by 2 bases. The CDR3 sequence is 17 residues long. Germline V gene sequence: CDR1 SEHNR, CDR2 FQNEAQ (reference sequence). CDR3 protein: CASSPPTGGLNTGELFF. In DNA form, the CDR3 reads TGTGCCAGCAGCCCCCCTACAGGGGGCCTAAACACCGGGGAGCTGTTTTTT.